This TCR beta chain was profiled in a study of CD8+ T cells in alopecia areata (dated by TCRdb to between 2017 and 2018). Study-wide context: Treated patients were enrolled in an open-label pilot trial of oral tofacitinib at 5 to 10 mg twice daily for moderate-to-severe alopecia areata. Tofacitinib was administered for 6 to 18 months, and 6 months of follow-up off drug were then conducted to assess delayed response and recurrence. Disease severity in treated patients was measured with the SALT score, which quantifies the percentage of affected scalp surface area. In both human patients and the C3H/HeJ mouse model, the study applied high-throughput TCRbeta sequencing to look at T cell clonal expansion in alopecia areata. Scalp tissue and sorted CD4+ and CD8+ peripheral blood T cells from patchy and totalis/universalis alopecia areata patients and from healthy controls were covered by human TCRbeta sequencing. Biopsies were taken from tofacitinib-treated patients at baseline and at 4 and 24 weeks of treatment, and a later scalp biopsy was taken in several of the tofacitinib-treated patients. Scalp clonality was compared among normal scalp (n=4), patchy alopecia areata scalp (n=8), and alopecia totalis/universalis scalp (n=8). The RNA source kit depended on sample type: the PAXgene miRNA kit for fixed scalp, the miRNeasy kit for PBMCs, and the RNeasy kit for mouse skin. TCRbeta CDR3 regions were amplified by immunoSEQ multiplex PCR with 35 Vbeta forward and 13 Jbeta reverse primers.

The library was made by the immunoSEQ multiplex PCR assay. For TCR sequencing, RNA was extracted from every sample and reverse transcribed into cDNA to serve as template. First-strand cDNA was synthesized using SuperScript III with a 2:1 mix of oligo-dT and random hexamers. A synthetic immune receptor repertoire was used to measure amplification bias, and any remaining bias was corrected computationally. Per the authors' processing: Raw reads were preprocessed to remove errors, and CDR3 was defined according to IMGT conventions as the region from the conserved cysteine to phenylalanine. Clonality was computed by normalizing Shannon entropy by log2 of the number of productive unique TCRs and subtracting the result from 1. CD4 or CD8 identity of scalp clones was inferred by cross-referencing scalp TCRbeta sequences with sorted blood CD4 and CD8 repertoires. As stored in TCRdb, this immuneACCESS dataset retains in-frame rearrangements with V and J assigned. A fraction of the clones does not appear; measured against another copy, unresolved V genes explain less than half of the discrepancy, and the remainder lacks a known reason. D and trimming were read from the DNA, whereas the V and J calls and clone size are those reported in that table. The sample table shows some 200,000 clones, and less than 75% are seen once. 1.6% of the sample goes to the ten largest clones.

Germline trimming: 5 bases from V, 4 bases from J; junction bases outside gene matches: 6. From the germline V gene (reference sequence), CDR1 is MNHEY and CDR2 is SMNVEV. Its CDR3 holds 14 amino acids, cysteine through phenylalanine. Only CDR3 DNA is held: 42 bases, read in frame from base 1. General findings and caveats noted by the study authors: Shared TCR sequences between patients were less evident than in mice, which may be partly attributable to HLA diversity in the patient population. The treated cohort was small, with a single nonresponder, so links between baseline CD8+ expansion and response need larger studies. During tofacitinib treatment, many expanded lesional clones remained in scalp and blood, and this persistence may partly explain relapse after treatment is stopped. Scalp clonality and the number of expanded CD8+ clones among the top 100 scalp clones were significantly decreased by tofacitinib. Higher clonality and more expanded CD8+ clones were observed in lesional scalp than in normal scalp, particularly in alopecia totalis/universalis, a finding suggestive of antigenic drive. Scalp TCR repertoire analysis is complicated because resident alphabeta T cells in normal human skin are also sequenced, whereas mouse skin is dominated by gammadelta T cells.

To note about this clone: It lacks a known antigen. No quality values exist for individual bases; no much larger clone is one base distant.

What this sample's time point label stands for: around 4 weeks on oral tofacitinib. In light of the paper, this sample's treatment or condition label describes: oral pan-JAK inhibitor, 5-10 mg twice daily. Lesional scalp punch biopsies and peripheral blood were collected from alopecia areata patients. PBMCs were isolated by density centrifugation and stained for CD3, CD4 and CD8, after which CD4+ and CD8+ T cells were sorted on a FACSAria. The specimen comprised CD4+ T cells sorted from blood, sampled at week 4, from a patient treated with tofacitinib. This TCR derives from a human donor with alopecia areata. The chain is made from TRBV27 and TRBJ2-7; TRBD1 lines up with 9 middle nucleotides. In nucleotides, the sequence is TGTGCCAGCAGTATGGGACAGGGTATGTACGAGCAGTACTTC. It is translated as CASSMGQGMYEQYF.